The 26 T cell receptor beta chains listed next were all sequenced from one sample in a study of technical replicates of blood from a few donors. Sequenced by immunoSEQ multiplex PCR; TCRdb stores in-frame clones only, minus some. The data contain around 79,000 clones, roughly 93% of them singletons. The specimen sequenced was T cells isolated from PBMCs. Every receptor here comes from a human donor in good health.

V usage is TRBV7-2 and J usage is TRBJ2-1; TRBD2 matches 7 bases. In germline, CDR1 is SGHTA, CDR2 FQGNSA. V lost 0 bases and J lost 2; bases outside the gene matches: 1. The CDR3 runs to 15 residues. The CDR3 reads CASSLAGGPYNEQFF. The CDR3 nucleotides are TGTGCCAGCAGCTTAGCGGGAGGGCCCTACAATGAGCAGTTCTTC.

The rearrangement links TRBV6-5 to TRBJ2-7; 10 positions agree with TRBD1. CDR1 is MNHEY and CDR2 is SVGAGI in the germline V gene. The CDR3 extends over 15 amino acids. The J segment lost 3 bases and the V segment lost 0 bases, leaving 2 bases of the junction unmatched. CDR3 coding DNA: TGTGCCAGCAGTTACTCCGGGACAGGGGTCTACGAGCAGTACTTC. The encoded protein is CASSYSGTGVYEQYF.

V is TRBV2 and J is TRBJ2-7, with 11 bases that match TRBD1. Trimming removed 8 bases from V and 3 bases from J; junction bases left unmatched: 3. The CDR3 runs to 13 residues. Germline V gene sequence: CDR1 SNHLY, CDR2 FYNNEI. CDR3 sequence reads: CASSGTGGYEQYF. The CDR3 DNA sequence: TGTGCCAGCTCCGGGACAGGGGGCTACGAGCAGTACTTC. The full variable domain, completed using reference TRBV2 and TRBJ2-7, is EPEVTQTPSHQVTQMGQEVILRCVPISNHLYFYWYRQILGQKVEFLVSFYNNEISEKSEIFDDQFSVERPDGSNFTLKIRSTKLEDSAMYFCASSGTGGYEQYFGPGTRLTVT.

The chain links TRBV4-2 to TRBJ2-7; a weak D match, TRBD1 (6 bases). The germline CDR1 and CDR2 sequences are LGHNA and YNFKEQ. The CDR3 runs 14 residues. V lost 1 base and J lost 3, with 10 bases in between. CDR3: CASSQGQVYYEQYF. The DNA for the CDR3 is TGTGCCAGCAGCCAAGGACAGGTATACTACGAGCAGTACTTC.

CDR3 sequence: CASSLTGGDQPQHF. Here the CDR3 DNA reads TGTGCCAGCAGTTTAACAGGGGGCGACCAGCCCCAGCATTTT. The chain has TRBV28 and TRBJ1-5; 9 nucleotides line up with TRBD1. The ends lost 2 bases at V and 7 bases at J; junction bases unmatched: 3. The CDR3 runs 14 residues. Germline V lookup: CDR1 MDHEN, CDR2 SYDVKM.

The chain links TRBV6-4 to TRBJ2-1, with 9 bases that match TRBD2. This CDR3 comprises 15 residues. Trimming cost V 4 bases and J 6 bases; bases outside gene matches: 7. Germline V gene sequence: CDR1 MRHNA, CDR2 SNTAGT. Here the CDR3 reads CASSATAGGRNEQFF. Here the CDR3 DNA reads TGTGCCAGCAGTGCAACGGCGGGAGGGCGCAATGAGCAGTTCTTC.

The CDR3 region is CSVEDAYTDTQYF. The CDR3 nucleotides read TGCAGCGTTGAAGATGCGTACACAGATACGCAGTATTTT. This chain links TRBV29-1 with TRBJ2-3; D remains ambiguous. The CDR3 length is 13 residues. CDR1 SQVTM and CDR2 ANQGSEA come from the germline V gene. Trimming left V 0 bases short and J 2 bases short, with 6 bases between.

This clone has only a few counts. The chain combines TRBV5-4 with TRBJ1-1; 12 positions agree with TRBD1. The V and J ends lost 3 bases and 5 bases, in that order; junction bases with no gene match: 5. The CDR3 has 15 amino acids. Per the germline V gene, CDR1 is SGHNT and CDR2 is YYREEE (reference sequence). The chain's CDR3 is CASSSTGQGATEAFF. The CDR3 DNA is TGTGCCAGCAGCTCCACGGGACAGGGGGCTACTGAAGCTTTCTTT.

This clone occurred a few times. The chain employs TRBV9 and TRBJ1-1; no firm D call. Germline CDR1 reads SGDLS; CDR2 reads YYNGEE. The CDR3 length is 15 residues. Trimming shortened V by 4 bases and J by 1 base, and 14 bases separated the two germline ends. Here the CDR3 reads CASSPDLEWNTEAFF. The DNA for the CDR3 is TGTGCCAGCAGCCCAGACCTGGAGTGGAACACTGAAGCTTTCTTT. The full variable domain, completed using reference TRBV9 and TRBJ1-1, is DSGVTQTPKHLITATGQRVTLRCSPRSGDLSVYWYQQSLDQGLQFLIQYYNGEERAKGNILERFSAQQFPDLHSELNLSSLELGDSALYFCASSPDLEWNTEAFFGQGTRLTVV.

V is TRBV30 and J is TRBJ2-2; perhaps TRBD2 as D (6 bases). CDR1 is GTSNPN, CDR2 SVGIG, per germline (reference sequence). Trimming stripped 3 bases from V and 1 base from J, with 12 bases between. This CDR3 contains 15 residues. CDR3 sequence: CAWREAGWNTGELFF. CDR3 sequence (DNA): TGTGCCTGGAGAGAGGCGGGATGGAACACCGGGGAGCTGTTTTTT. Together with reference TRBV30 and TRBJ2-2, the CDR3 gives the full variable domain: SQTIHQWPATLVQPVGSPLSLECTVEGTSNPNLYWYRQAAGRGLQLLFYSVGIGQISSEVPQNLSASRPQDRQFILSSKKLLLSDSGFYLCAWREAGWNTGELFFGEGSRLTVL.

The chain links TRBV7-8 to TRBJ1-1; D is perhaps TRBD1 (5 bases). Germline V gene lookup returns CDR1 SGHVS and CDR2 FQNEAQ. This CDR3 is built from 15 residues. V shed 1 base and J shed 6 bases, with 15 bases lying between them. This CDR3 is CASSLGLQGIPEAFF. The CDR3 DNA follows: TGTGCCAGCAGCTTAGGTCTGCAGGGTATCCCTGAAGCTTTCTTT.

This clone has a single count. CDR3 bases: TGCAGCGTTCTAGGGACTAGCGGTAAACAAGAGACCCAGTACTTC. This sequence encodes CSVLGTSGKQETQYF. The chain uses TRBV29-1 and TRBJ2-5; 11 bases are shared with TRBD2. Germline CDR1 reads SQVTM; CDR2 reads ANQGSEA. This CDR3 is built from 15 residues. V shed 5 bases and J 2 bases; nucleotides not matched to a gene: 7.

This chain connects TRBV19 to TRBJ1-5; 7 bases align to TRBD1. The CDR3 sequence is 14 residues long. V shed 9 bases and J 5 bases; nucleotides not matched to a gene: 10. Germline V CDR1 and CDR2: LNHDA, SQIVND (reference sequence). The CDR3 DNA reads as TGTGCCAGCTATGACAGGGTTAACGATCAGCCCCAGCATTTT. Translation gives CASYDRVNDQPQHF.

V usage is TRBV7-3 and J usage is TRBJ1-1, with D tentatively TRBD1 (6 bases). Germline lookup yields CDR1 SGHTA and CDR2 FQGTGA. Trimming stripped 3 bases from V and 5 bases from J, with 13 bases between. CDR3 length: 14 residues. The CDR3, as DNA: TGTGCCAGCAGCTTCACCGGGACAAGTACTGAAGCTTTCTTT. Translation: CASSFTGTSTEAFF.

A single count supports this clone. This chain connects TRBV27 to TRBJ2-1; D ambiguous. The ends were cut back, 0 bases at V and 5 bases at J, with 5 bases in the middle. The CDR3 runs to 13 residues. Germline assignment: CDR1 MNHEY and CDR2 SMNVEV (reference sequence). CDR3 region: CASSLSLNNEQFF. The CDR3, as DNA: TGTGCCAGCAGTTTATCTTTAAACAATGAGCAGTTCTTC.

V gene TRBV19 combines with J gene TRBJ1-5, with TRBD1 matching 7 bases. There are 16 residues in the CDR3. The V gene end was trimmed by 5 bases and the J gene end by 6 bases; junction bases not matched to a gene: 13. The germline V gene encodes CDR1 LNHDA and CDR2 SQIVND (reference sequence). The CDR3 protein is CASSYPGQTASQPQHF. In nucleotides, the CDR3 is TGTGCCAGTAGTTATCCGGGACAGACGGCAAGTCAGCCCCAGCATTTT.

This clone was picked up a small number of times. The rearrangement uses TRBV6-1 and TRBJ2-7, with 9 nucleotides matching TRBD2. Trimming removed 6 bases from V and 0 bases from J; junction bases left unmatched: 6. Germline values: CDR1 MNHNS, CDR2 SASEGT. The length of the CDR3 is 15 residues. The CDR3 bases are TGTGCCAGCAGAACATTAGCGGGAGACTCCTACGAGCAGTACTTC. Residues: CASRTLAGDSYEQYF.

This clone has a single count. The chain has TRBV29-1 and TRBJ1-2, with D possibly TRBD1 on 5 matching bases. V dropped 5 bases and J dropped 3 bases, with 13 bases sitting between them. The CDR3 length is 13 residues. CDR1 and CDR2 from the germline V gene are SQVTM and ANQGSEA. The CDR3 region has the DNA TGCAGCGTTATCCCCGACAGACACTATGGCTACACCTTC. This gives the protein CSVIPDRHYGYTF.

In its sample, this clone was seen once. The chain uses TRBV10-3 and TRBJ2-1; 9 bases are shared with TRBD1. V shed 5 bases, J shed 5 bases, and the junction held 1 base outside the gene matches. The germline CDR1 and CDR2 sequences are ENHRY and SYGVKD. The CDR3 sequence is 13 residues long. CDR3 residues: CAISRDRDNEQFF. In DNA form, the CDR3 reads TGTGCCATCAGTCGGGACAGGGACAATGAGCAGTTCTTC.

The genes are TRBV29-1 and TRBJ2-5; a possible D gene is TRBD1 (6 bases). V lost 4 bases to trimming and J lost 4 bases, with 10 bases between them. CDR3 length: 12 amino acids. Per the germline V gene, CDR1 is SQVTM and CDR2 is ANQGSEA. The CDR3 DNA sequence: TGCAGCGTTGGTGAAGGGGGAGAGACCCAGTACTTC. Protein product: CSVGEGGETQYF.

The CDR3 protein is CASSQSTYNEQFF. DNA of the CDR3: TGCGCCAGCAGCCAAAGCACCTACAATGAGCAGTTCTTC. The chain uses TRBV4-1 and TRBJ2-1, with D uncertain. Per germline, CDR1 MGHRA and CDR2 YSYEKL. The CDR3 runs 13 residues. Trimming cost V 2 bases and J 2 bases, with 4 bases left between them.

V and J are TRBV6-5 and TRBJ2-7; a possible D gene is TRBD2 (6 bases). This CDR3 contains 14 residues. Trimming removed 4 bases from V and 3 bases from J, with 13 bases in between. Germline loops: CDR1 MNHEY, CDR2 SVGAGI. The CDR3 bases are TGTGCCAGCAGTTTCCGGGAGTACAACTACGAGCAGTACTTC. Protein sequence: CASSFREYNYEQYF.

The chain is built from TRBV19 and TRBJ2-5; D gene uncertain. The CDR3 contains 13 residues. The germline V gene encodes CDR1 LNHDA and CDR2 SQIVND (reference sequence). V was trimmed by 6 bases and J by 7 bases, leaving 15 bases between them. CDR3 bases: TGTGCCAGTAGCACACAGTCACATGGGACCCAGTACTTC. Its translation is CASSTQSHGTQYF.

The chain uses TRBV28 and TRBJ2-7; the match to TRBD1 covers 7 bases. This CDR3 region has 14 residues. V was pared by 3 bases and J by 4 bases, with 6 bases of the junction left unmatched. Per the germline V gene, CDR1 is MDHEN and CDR2 is SYDVKM. The CDR3 DNA reads as TGTGCCAGCAGTTTGGGGCAGGGGGTTTACGAGCAGTACTTC. The encoded protein is CASSLGQGVYEQYF.

The J gene is TRBJ2-1, the V gene TRBV7-2; 11 nucleotides align to TRBD2. J gave up 7 bases and V 0 bases, and 5 bases lay outside the gene matches. CDR1 SGHTA and CDR2 FQGNSA come from the germline V gene. This CDR3 is built from 16 residues. The CDR3 DNA reads as TGTGCCAGCAGCTTAGCGCCGGCTAGCGGGAGGAATGAGCAGTTCTTC. This encodes CASSLAPASGRNEQFF.

V is TRBV9 and J is TRBJ1-5; maybe TRBD1 (5 bases). V lost 4 bases, J lost 7 bases, and 18 bases lay in between. Germline V gives CDR1 SGDLS, CDR2 YYNGEE. The CDR3 sequence is 15 residues long. DNA of the CDR3: TGTGCCAGCAGCTTAGGGTCGGGGGAAGGCCAGCCCCAGCATTTT. Its protein is CASSLGSGEGQPQHF.